These T cell receptor beta chains were read from a single sample in a study of blood T cell repertoires in COVID-19. Profiling relied on immunoSEQ multiplex PCR, and the TCRdb table lists in-frame clones only, not all of them. The sample shows about 160,000 clones, less than 85% of them seen only once. Material for sequencing was PBMCs or T cells enriched from blood (not recorded which). The receptors were gathered from a woman aged 45 to 65 who had recovered from COVID-19. Both conserved end residues are part of each CDR3. The D gene is left open where the match is weak. The listing skips clone size in some rows; elsewhere it reads once, few, many or a size class.

v_call	j_call	cdr3_length	d_call	clone_size	cdr3_aa	cdr3_nt
TRBV19	TRBJ2-3	13	-	-	CASSMQGPDTQYF	TGTGCCAGTAGTATGCAGGGTCCGGATACGCAGTATTTT
TRBV4-2	TRBJ2-1	18	-	-	CASSQERAVAGSRNEQFF	TGTGCCAGCAGCCAAGAGAGAGCAGTGGCGGGGTCTAGGAATGAGCAGTTCTTC
TRBV19	TRBJ1-5	15	-	-	CASSIEGPTIQPQHF	TGTGCCAGTAGTATTGAGGGTCCCACAATTCAGCCCCAGCATTTT
TRBV3-1/TRBV3-2	TRBJ2-3	15	-	-	CASSQFVTSTDTQYF	TGTGCCAGCAGCCAATTCGTAACTAGCACAGATACGCAGTATTTT
TRBV29-1	TRBJ1-4	14	-	-	CSVADPGTNEKLFF	TGCAGCGTTGCCGACCCCGGGACTAATGAAAAACTGTTTTTT
TRBV9	TRBJ2-1	19	TRBD2	once	CASTISHGLAGGPDNEQFF	TGTGCCAGCACCATTTCCCATGGACTAGCGGGGGGGCCTGACAATGAGCAGTTCTTC
TRBV7-2	TRBJ2-2	15	TRBD1	-	CASSLGDRDTGELFF	TGTGCCAGCAGCTTAGGGGACAGAGACACCGGGGAGCTGTTTTTT
TRBV28	TRBJ1-3	16	-	-	CASSYPGTASGNTIYF	TGTGCCAGCAGTTACCCCGGGACTGCTTCAGGAAACACCATATATTTT
TRBV7-2	TRBJ2-1	17	-	-	CASSAEWRSSSYNEQFF	TGTGCCAGCAGCGCGGAGTGGCGCTCAAGCTCCTACAATGAGCAGTTCTTC
TRBV7-2	TRBJ1-5	15	-	few	CASSLVSGMHQPQHF	TGTGCCAGCAGCTTAGTTTCGGGAATGCATCAGCCCCAGCATTTT
TRBV18	TRBJ1-1	14	-	-	CASSPPHGNTEAFF	TGTGCCAGCTCACCACCCCACGGGAACACTGAAGCTTTCTTT
TRBV19	TRBJ1-2	14	TRBD1	-	CASSEDRGSYGYTF	TGTGCCAGTAGTGAAGACAGGGGGTCTTATGGCTACACCTTC
TRBV5-1	TRBJ1-4	16	-	-	CASGTGLMATNEKLFF	TGCGCCAGCGGGACGGGACTGATGGCAACTAATGAAAAACTGTTTTTT
TRBV7-9	TRBJ1-4	14	TRBD1	-	CASTRTGVNEKLFF	TGTGCCAGCACCCGGACAGGAGTGAATGAAAAACTGTTTTTT
TRBV5-1	TRBJ1-4	16	TRBD1	once	CASSLGGTALDEKLFF	TGCGCCAGCAGCTTGGGCGGGACAGCGCTCGATGAAAAACTGTTTTTT
TRBV2	TRBJ1-1	11	-	-	CASRETGSAFF	TGTGCCAGCAGGGAAACAGGGTCGGCTTTCTTT
TRBV6-2/TRBV6-3	TRBJ2-3	12	-	few	CASSRTGGTQYF	TGTGCCAGCAGCCGAACCGGCGGTACGCAGTATTTT
TRBV5-6	TRBJ1-6	18	-	-	CASSFFPGRSSYNSPLHF	TGTGCCAGCAGCTTTTTCCCAGGGAGGAGCTCCTATAATTCACCCCTCCACTTT
TRBV5-1	TRBJ1-4	14	TRBD1	-	CASSRDRGNEKLFF	TGCGCCAGCAGCCGAGACAGGGGGAATGAAAAACTGTTTTTT
TRBV18	TRBJ1-5	15	-	-	CASSPQSGEGQPQHF	TGTGCCAGCTCACCCCAGTCAGGGGAGGGTCAGCCCCAGCATTTT
TRBV5-1	TRBJ1-3	12	-	-	CASSLEGNTIYF	TGCGCCAGCAGCTTGGAGGGGAACACCATATATTTT
TRBV28	TRBJ1-1	16	-	-	CASSLFGGGWNTEAFF	TGTGCCAGCAGTTTATTTGGGGGAGGGTGGAACACTGAAGCTTTCTTT
TRBV25-1	TRBJ1-1	15	-	-	CASSESETENREAFF	TGTGCCAGCAGTGAATCCGAGACAGAAAACCGTGAAGCTTTCTTT
TRBV30	TRBJ1-5	14	-	-	CAFSRLGAGQPQHF	TGTGCCTTCTCGAGGTTAGGGGCAGGACAGCCCCAGCATTTT
TRBV7-9	TRBJ2-5	13	-	-	CASSLVSVETQYF	TGTGCCAGCAGCTTGGTGAGCGTGGAGACCCAGTACTTC
TRBV5-6	TRBJ1-2	13	TRBD1	-	CASSGQGKYGYTF	TGTGCCAGCAGCGGACAGGGAAAGTATGGCTACACCTTC
TRBV18	TRBJ1-4	16	TRBD1	-	CASSPGQGAIGEKLFF	TGTGCCAGCTCACCGGGACAGGGGGCTATCGGTGAAAAACTGTTTTTT
TRBV3-1/TRBV3-2	TRBJ2-1	21	TRBD2	few	CASSYKGGPRLAGRSYNEQFF	TGTGCCAGCAGCTACAAAGGAGGCCCGAGACTAGCGGGGCGCTCCTACAATGAGCAGTTCTTC
TRBV20-1	TRBJ2-3	14	TRBD2	-	CSASVGGTTDTQYF	TGCAGTGCTAGTGTGGGGGGGACCACAGATACGCAGTATTTT
TRBV11-2	TRBJ2-5	18	TRBD2	few	CASSLFPPGLAGQETQYF	TGTGCCAGCAGCCTCTTCCCTCCGGGACTAGCGGGCCAAGAGACCCAGTACTTC
TRBV28	TRBJ1-5	16	-	-	CASSDAGAGTGQPQHF	TGTGCCAGCAGCGACGCCGGGGCGGGGACGGGCCAGCCCCAGCATTTT
TRBV5-1	TRBJ2-5	14	-	-	CASSLRDFGETQYF	TGCGCCAGCAGCTTGAGGGACTTTGGAGAGACCCAGTACTTC
TRBV7-3	TRBJ1-1	15	-	-	CASSPSTTPNTEAFF	TGTGCCAGCAGCCCTTCGACAACTCCTAACACTGAAGCTTTCTTT
TRBV28	TRBJ1-2	13	-	-	CASGGYPRGGYTF	TGTGCCAGCGGGGGGTATCCCCGGGGCGGCTACACCTTC
TRBV13	TRBJ2-5	14	-	-	CASSLQGGGGTQYF	TGTGCCAGCAGCTTACAGGGAGGAGGTGGGACCCAGTACTTC
TRBV19	TRBJ1-2	11	-	-	CASGGNYGYTF	TGTGCCAGTGGGGGGAACTATGGCTACACCTTC
TRBV9	TRBJ2-3	16	-	-	CASSPRPALSTDTQYF	TGTGCCAGCAGCCCCAGGCCTGCCCTTAGCACAGATACGCAGTATTTT
TRBV19	TRBJ2-2	16	TRBD2	-	CASSIEGREKAGELFF	TGTGCCAGTAGTATAGAGGGGCGGGAGAAGGCCGGGGAGCTGTTTTTT
TRBV2	TRBJ1-1	14	-	-	CASSGGPLNTEAFF	TGTGCCAGCAGTGGAGGGCCCCTGAACACTGAAGCTTTCTTT
TRBV5-6	TRBJ1-2	15	-	-	CASSLRRHLNYGYTF	TGTGCCAGCAGCTTGCGAAGACATCTGAACTATGGCTACACCTTC
TRBV9	TRBJ1-5	15	-	-	CASSVSTGSNQPQHF	TGTGCCAGCAGCGTAAGTACAGGGAGCAATCAGCCCCAGCATTTT
TRBV5-8	TRBJ1-1	17	TRBD1	-	CASSLGPGGVRRTEAFF	TGTGCCAGCAGCTTGGGTCCAGGGGGCGTGAGAAGGACTGAAGCTTTCTTT
TRBV5-6	TRBJ1-1	12	TRBD1	-	CASSLRGNEAFF	TGTGCCAGCAGCCTCAGGGGGAATGAAGCTTTCTTT
TRBV9	TRBJ2-3	16	-	-	CASSVVLGRCPDTQYF	TGTGCCAGCAGCGTAGTATTGGGCCGCTGTCCAGATACGCAGTATTTT
TRBV21-1	TRBJ1-6	15	-	-	CASSKPPGLNSPLHF	TGTGCCAGCAGCAAACCCCCAGGGTTAAATTCACCCCTCCACTTT
TRBV18	TRBJ1-5	13	TRBD1	-	CASSPDRDQPQHF	TGTGCCAGCTCACCAGACAGGGATCAGCCCCAGCATTTT